This T cell receptor beta chain was sequenced for a study of T cells in Graves' hyperthyroidism and ophthalmopathy. General study findings and limits: Onset of ophthalmopathy came a median roughly 6.4 months after the model predicted it. Using 13 V-J features, a model discriminated ophthalmopathy from stable hyperthyroidism.

This CDR3 is 15 amino acids long. CDR1 LNHNV and CDR2 YYDKDF come from the germline V gene (reference sequence). V lost 0 bases, J lost 1 base, and 9 bases lay in between. Amplified TCR beta CDR3 regions came from RNA transcripts. RT-PCR in the first round (using the HTBI primer set) targeted the TCR CDR3. TCRdb reprocessed the multiplex PCR reads via MiXCR and lists one record per CDR3 protein. The table has around 660,000 distinct CDR3 sequences, 40% to 55% seen once. This clonotype was seen more than once but under ten times. Its antigen is not identified. V is TRBV15 and J is TRBJ1-1; possibly TRBD1 for D (5 bases). Material: peripheral blood or thyroid tissue (not recorded which). The clonotype originates from an adult man with Graves' disease, either hyperthyroidism or ophthalmopathy (not recorded which). DNA of the CDR3: TGTGCCACCAGCAGAGATCGCGGGGGGAACACTGAAGCTTTCTTT. Translation gives CATSRDRGGNTEAFF.